These 26 T cell receptor beta chains share one sample of origin, sequenced in a study of identical twins. TCRdb analysed the 5' RACE reads with MiXCR anew, one entry per CDR3 protein. This sample has around 960,000 distinct CDR3 sequences, with more than 9% found just once. The same sample was also used in a study of yellow fever vaccine responses in identical twins.

Material: PBMCs. These receptor sequences come from a woman younger than 30 in good health.

This clonotype appeared many times. The V gene is TRBV4-1, the J gene TRBJ1-4; maybe TRBD1 (5 bases). This CDR3 has 16 residues. Germline assignment: CDR1 MGHRA and CDR2 YSYEKL. Between the trimmed V and J ends, which lost 0 bases and 1 base, there was a span of 9 bases. The CDR3 region has the DNA TGCGCCAGCAGCCAAGATGGGAGGGGAACTAATGAAAAACTGTTTTTT. It translates to CASSQDGRGTNEKLFF.

The chain joins TRBV20-1 to TRBJ2-5; 9 bases are shared with TRBD2. Germline-derived CDR1 and CDR2 are DFQATT and SNEGSKA (reference sequence). The CDR3 spans 16 residues. The J segment lost 1 base and the V segment lost 2 bases, leaving 8 bases of the junction unmatched. The DNA for the CDR3 is TGCAGTGCTAGAATGGCTAGCGGGGCCCTCCAAGAGACCCAGTACTTC. Translated, it gives CSARMASGALQETQYF.

The V and J genes are TRBV15 and TRBJ2-6, with D maybe TRBD2 (5 bases). The CDR3 loop spans 16 amino acids. Germline CDR1 is LNHNV and CDR2 is YYDKDF (reference sequence). Trimming took off 0 bases at V and 2 bases at J, with 8 bases between the two ends. The chain's CDR3 is CATSRDFGAGANVLTF. In DNA, the CDR3 is TGTGCCACCAGCAGAGATTTCGGGGCTGGGGCCAACGTCCTGACTTTC.

This clonotype was seen a few times. V is TRBV6-1 and J is TRBJ1-1, with D unresolved. Germline CDR1 and CDR2: MNHNS and SASEGT. This CDR3 region has 12 residues. The V and J ends lost 3 bases and 7 bases respectively, with 9 bases between them. CDR3 residues: CASSEIGIEAFF. In DNA, the CDR3 is TGTGCCAGCAGTGAGATTGGGATTGAAGCTTTCTTT.

The V and J genes are TRBV24-1 and TRBJ2-1; 9 bases fit TRBD1. The CDR3 runs 17 residues. After removal of 3 bases from V and 6 bases from J, the junction contained 11 bases not matched to a gene. The V gene's germline CDR1 is KGHDR and CDR2 SFDVKD. This CDR3 is CATSDPFGTGLGNEQFF. The CDR3 bases are TGTGCCACCAGTGATCCCTTTGGGACAGGGTTAGGCAATGAGCAGTTCTTC.

This rearrangement joins TRBV7-9 to TRBJ2-3, with TRBD2 identical over 7 bases. The CDR3 has 16 residues. Trimming cost V 1 base and J 2 bases; bases outside gene matches: 6. Germline-derived CDR1 and CDR2 are SEHNR and FQNEAQ (reference sequence). The CDR3 DNA sequence: TGTGCCAGCAGCTTAGTGTCTAGCGGCCCCACAGATACGCAGTATTTT. Translated: CASSLVSSGPTDTQYF.

This clonotype appeared many times. The chain employs TRBV12-3 or TRBV12-4 and TRBJ2-2; D remains unclear. V shed 2 bases and J shed 1 base, with 5 bases lying between them. The CDR3 contains 14 residues. The DNA for the CDR3 is TGTGCCAGCAGTTTATTACAGAACACCGGGGAGCTGTTTTTT. Protein product: CASSLLQNTGELFF.

The genes are TRBV7-6 and TRBJ2-2; 10 positions match TRBD2. This CDR3 has 16 residues. V was clipped by 5 bases and J by 0 bases; unmatched bases: 3. The germline V gene encodes CDR1 SGHVS and CDR2 FNYEAQ. CDR3 sequence (DNA): TGTGCCAGCAGCATACTAGCGGGGCCGAACACCGGGGAGCTGTTTTTT. Its translation: CASSILAGPNTGELFF.

This clonotype was counted a few times. This rearrangement joins TRBV7-9 to TRBJ2-5; 9 bases align to TRBD2. CDR1 SEHNR and CDR2 FQNEAQ come from the germline V gene (reference sequence). This CDR3 has 14 residues. J gave up 7 bases and V 3 bases, and 6 bases lay outside the gene matches. The DNA for the CDR3 is TGTGCCAGCAGCTTCCCCGGAGCGGGGGGGACCCAGTACTTC. Its protein product is CASSFPGAGGTQYF. The full variable domain, rest sourced from reference TRBV7-9 and TRBJ2-5, is DTGVSQNPRHKITKRGQNVTFRCDPISEHNRLYWYRQTLGQGPEFLTYFQNEAQLEKSRLLSDRFSAERPKGSFSTLEIQRTEQGDSAMYLCASSFPGAGGTQYFGPGTRLLVL.

J is TRBJ2-1 and V is TRBV5-1; the D gene is possibly TRBD2 (6 bases). V shed 4 bases and J shed 6 bases, with 14 bases lying between them. The V gene's germline CDR1 is SGHRS and CDR2 YFSETQ. The CDR3 has 14 amino acids. The CDR3 bases are TGCGCCAGCAGCACCAAAACTAGCAGCAATGAGCAGTTCTTC. Its translation is CASSTKTSSNEQFF. Full variable domain (rest looked up from reference TRBV5-1 and TRBJ2-1): KAGVTQTPRYLIKTRGQQVTLSCSPISGHRSVSWYQQTPGQGLQFLFEYFSETQRNKGNFPGRFSGRQFSNSRSEMNVSTLELGDSALYLCASSTKTSSNEQFFGPGTRLTVL.

The chain has TRBV27 and TRBJ2-3; TRBD2 matches 12 bases. The trim removed 4 bases at V and 5 bases at J, leaving 4 bases unmatched. The CDR3 covers 15 residues. The V gene's germline CDR1 is MNHEY and CDR2 SMNVEV (reference sequence). The DNA of the CDR3 is TGTGCCAGCAGTTCCCCGGGACTAGCGGGAGATACGCAGTATTTT. It translates to CASSSPGLAGDTQYF.

The chain recombines TRBV12-3 or TRBV12-4 with TRBJ2-5; 8 bases match TRBD2. The CDR3 length is 15 residues. The trim removed 5 bases at V and 5 bases at J, leaving 10 bases unmatched. The CDR3 loop reads CASSRQTGGGETQYF. The CDR3 nucleotides are TGTGCCAGCAGTCGCCAAACCGGGGGGGGGGAGACCCAGTACTTC.

In its sample, this clonotype was seen a few times. The V gene is TRBV10-3, the J gene TRBJ1-1, with 7 bases fitting TRBD1. This CDR3 is 15 amino acids long. Germline values: CDR1 ENHRY, CDR2 SYGVKD. Trimming cost V 2 bases and J 7 bases; bases outside gene matches: 10. The CDR3: CAISEIIGQADEAFF. CDR3 sequence (DNA): TGTGCCATCAGTGAGATTATTGGACAGGCCGATGAAGCTTTCTTT.

This clonotype came up a few times. The genes are TRBV20-1 and TRBJ2-1; 14 nucleotides match TRBD2. J was trimmed by 9 bases and V by 1 base; bases with no gene match: 5. This CDR3 comprises 15 residues. From germline, CDR1 is DFQATT and CDR2 SNEGSKA (reference sequence). The CDR3 DNA follows: TGCAGTGCTAGAGCCGGGACTAGCGGGAGATCTGAGCAGTTCTTC. Translating gives CSARAGTSGRSEQFF.

This clonotype showed up just a few times. This rearrangement joins TRBV9 to TRBJ2-1, with 10 bases lining up with TRBD2. Germline V gives CDR1 SGDLS, CDR2 YYNGEE. V lost 0 bases, J lost 8 bases, and 5 bases stayed unmatched. This CDR3 has 15 amino acids. This CDR3 reads CASSVGAGGWDEQFF. In DNA, the CDR3 is TGTGCCAGCAGCGTAGGAGCGGGAGGGTGGGATGAGCAGTTCTTC.

This clonotype was seen a handful of times. The junction and the germline gene differ at one end; a read error may be behind it. The rearrangement joins TRBV20-1 to TRBJ2-5; 11 nucleotides match TRBD2. CDR1 is DFQATT, CDR2 SNEGSKA, per germline (reference sequence). The CDR3 totals 16 residues. CDR3 protein: CCARDPGTSGQETQYF. Written as DNA, the CDR3 is TGCTGTGCTAGAGACCCAGGGACTAGCGGACAAGAGACCCAGTACTTC.

This clonotype was detected many times. The J gene is TRBJ2-1, the V gene TRBV28; 9 bases map to TRBD2. CDR1 is MDHEN and CDR2 is SYDVKM in the germline V gene. The CDR3 has 17 amino acids. Losses at the gene ends were 4 bases for V and 5 bases for J; bases not matched to a gene: 12. For the CDR3, the DNA is TGTGCCAGCAGTTCCTCAATTTGGACTAGCGAAGACAATGAGCAGTTCTTC. This gives the protein CASSSSIWTSEDNEQFF.

This clonotype appeared a few times. The rearrangement links TRBV4-1 to TRBJ1-4; TRBD1 agrees at 10 bases. The length of the CDR3 is 16 residues. Germline V lookup: CDR1 MGHRA, CDR2 YSYEKL. With V trimmed by 0 bases and J by 6 bases, 4 bases remained unmatched. CDR3 protein: CASSQDRTGGDEKLFF. CDR3 in DNA: TGCGCCAGCAGCCAAGATAGGACAGGGGGAGATGAAAAACTGTTTTTT.

The rearrangement links TRBV20-1 to TRBJ2-1; TRBD2 matches at 9 bases. Germline V gene data show CDR1 as DFQATT and CDR2 as SNEGSKA (reference sequence). J gave up 6 bases and V 3 bases, and 9 bases lay outside the gene matches. The CDR3 covers 15 residues. The CDR3 DNA sequence: TGCAGTGCTAGCTATATAGCGGGAGTCACCAATGAGCAGTTCTTC. It encodes CSASYIAGVTNEQFF.

The V gene is TRBV20-1, the J gene TRBJ2-5; D is undetermined. V dropped 5 bases and J dropped 5 bases, with 15 bases sitting between them. Germline CDR1 and CDR2: DFQATT and SNEGSKA (reference sequence). The CDR3 contains 13 residues. CDR3 loop: CSAPTHHSETQYF. The CDR3 bases are TGCAGTGCTCCTACACACCACTCGGAGACCCAGTACTTC.

This clonotype was found a few times. V and J are TRBV13 and TRBJ1-4; 7 nucleotides line up with TRBD1. With V trimmed by 4 bases and J by 0 bases, 5 bases remained unmatched. The CDR3 extends over 16 amino acids. CDR1 and CDR2 (germline): PRHDT, FYEKMQ (reference sequence). CDR3 protein: CASSYRTGATNEKLFF. CDR3 bases: TGTGCCAGCAGCTACCGGACAGGAGCAACTAATGAAAAACTGTTTTTT.

The CDR3 DNA sequence: TGCGCCAGCAGCTTGGGCAACGGGGTCGAAGAGACCCAGTACTTC. Translation gives CASSLGNGVEETQYF. This sequence joins TRBV5-1 and TRBJ2-5; possible D gene TRBD2, 5 bases. V was pared by 0 bases and J by 3 bases, with 12 bases between. Germline CDR1 is SGHRS and CDR2 is YFSETQ. The CDR3 is 15 amino acids.

This clonotype was seen a few times. J is TRBJ1-2 and V is TRBV6-1; D not certain. The V end was cut by 0 bases, the J end by 2 bases, with 13 bases between. From germline, CDR1 is MNHNS and CDR2 SASEGT. CDR3 size: 16 residues. CDR3: CASSEAPFYGNYGYTF. The CDR3 DNA sequence: TGTGCCAGCAGTGAAGCCCCTTTCTACGGGAACTATGGCTACACCTTC.

The chain has TRBV4-1 and TRBJ1-1; D gene ambiguous. CDR3 size: 13 residues. Trimming pared 4 bases from V and 1 base from J, leaving 7 bases between. The germline gives CDR1 MGHRA, CDR2 YSYEKL. The CDR3 DNA is TGCGCCAGCAGCCCGGTACAGAACACTGAAGCTTTCTTT. It is translated as CASSPVQNTEAFF.

This clonotype was seen a handful of times. V usage is TRBV6-2 or TRBV6-3 and J usage is TRBJ1-2; the D is unclear. This CDR3 comprises 12 residues. V shed 5 bases and J shed 4 bases, with 8 bases lying between them. Germline CDR1 MNHEY, CDR2 SVGEGT. The CDR3 loop reads CASSDTVYGYTF. As DNA, the CDR3 is TGTGCCAGCAGTGACACCGTCTATGGCTACACCTTC.

V is TRBV15 and J is TRBJ2-1; unclear D gene. CDR1 is LNHNV and CDR2 is YYDKDF in the germline V gene (reference sequence). CDR3 length equals 15 residues. The V end lost 0 bases, the J end lost 5 bases, and 11 bases lay between the germline ends. CDR3 coding DNA: TGTGCCACCAGCAGAGATGCCTCACTCAACAATGAGCAGTTCTTC. Residues: CATSRDASLNNEQFF.